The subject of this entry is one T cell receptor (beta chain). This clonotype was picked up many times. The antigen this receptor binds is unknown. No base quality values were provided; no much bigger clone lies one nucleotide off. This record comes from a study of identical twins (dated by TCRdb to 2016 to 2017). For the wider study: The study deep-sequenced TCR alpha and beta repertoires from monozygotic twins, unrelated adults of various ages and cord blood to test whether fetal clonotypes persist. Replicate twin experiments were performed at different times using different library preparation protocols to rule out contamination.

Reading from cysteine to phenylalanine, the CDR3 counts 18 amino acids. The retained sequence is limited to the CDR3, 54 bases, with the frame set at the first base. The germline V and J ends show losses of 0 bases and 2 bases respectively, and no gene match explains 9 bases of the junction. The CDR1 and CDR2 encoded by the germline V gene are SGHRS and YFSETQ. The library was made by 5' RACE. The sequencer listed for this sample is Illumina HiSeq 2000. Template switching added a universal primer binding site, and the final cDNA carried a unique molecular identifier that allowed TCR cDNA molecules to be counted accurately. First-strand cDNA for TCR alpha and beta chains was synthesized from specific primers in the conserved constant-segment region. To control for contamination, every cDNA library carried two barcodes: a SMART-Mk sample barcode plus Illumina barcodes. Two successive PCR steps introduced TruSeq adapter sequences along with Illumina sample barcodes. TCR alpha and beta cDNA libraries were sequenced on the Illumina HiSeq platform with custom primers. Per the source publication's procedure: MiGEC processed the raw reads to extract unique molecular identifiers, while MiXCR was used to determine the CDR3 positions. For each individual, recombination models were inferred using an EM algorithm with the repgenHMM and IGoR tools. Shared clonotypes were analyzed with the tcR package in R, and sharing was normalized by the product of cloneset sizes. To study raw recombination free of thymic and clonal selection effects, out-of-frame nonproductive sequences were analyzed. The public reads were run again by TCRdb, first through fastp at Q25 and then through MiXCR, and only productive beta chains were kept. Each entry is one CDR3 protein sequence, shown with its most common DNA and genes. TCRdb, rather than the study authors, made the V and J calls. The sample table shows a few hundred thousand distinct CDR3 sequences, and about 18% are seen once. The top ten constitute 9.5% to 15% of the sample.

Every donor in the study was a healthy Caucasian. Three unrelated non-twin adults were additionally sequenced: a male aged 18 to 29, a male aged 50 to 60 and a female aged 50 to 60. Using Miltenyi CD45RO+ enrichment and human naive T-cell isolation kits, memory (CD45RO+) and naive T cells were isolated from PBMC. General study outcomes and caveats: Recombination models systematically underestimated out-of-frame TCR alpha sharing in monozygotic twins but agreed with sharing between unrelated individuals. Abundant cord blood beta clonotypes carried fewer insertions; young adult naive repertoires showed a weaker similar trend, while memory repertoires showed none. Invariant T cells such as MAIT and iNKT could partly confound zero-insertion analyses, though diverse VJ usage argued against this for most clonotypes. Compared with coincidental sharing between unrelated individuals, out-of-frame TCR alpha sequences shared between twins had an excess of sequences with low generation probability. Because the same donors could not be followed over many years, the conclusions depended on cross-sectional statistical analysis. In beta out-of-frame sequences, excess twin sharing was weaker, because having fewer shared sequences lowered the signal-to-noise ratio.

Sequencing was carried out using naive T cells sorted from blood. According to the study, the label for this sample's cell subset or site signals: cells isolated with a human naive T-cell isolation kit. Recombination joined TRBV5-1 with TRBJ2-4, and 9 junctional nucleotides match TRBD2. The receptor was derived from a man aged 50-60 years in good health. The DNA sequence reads TGCGCCAGCAGCTTGGACGTCTTGGCGGGGGGGCCCAAAAACATTCAGTACTTC. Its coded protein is CASSLDVLAGGPKNIQYF.